This T cell receptor (beta chain) was retrieved from a study of shared T cell receptors in the human thymus (dated by TCRdb to about 2021). As for the study more broadly: The study examined how self-reactive, shared T-cell receptor alpha chains are generated in the human thymus.

As encoded in the germline V gene, CDR1 is SGDLS while CDR2 is YYNGEE. Its CDR3 holds 11 amino acids, cysteine through phenylalanine. The read is trimmed to its CDR3 DNA, 33 bases read in frame from base 1. The junction carries 10 bases between V and J, which are trimmed by 7 bases and 8 bases respectively. In the case of this clone: The antigen this receptor binds is unknown. Base qualities are not provided; no much larger clone lies one nucleotide away.

The library was produced with the immunoSEQ multiplex PCR assay. The source is immuneACCESS, and TCRdb retained only in-frame sequences with V and J called. Part of the clones is not carried over; for the studies checked, unresolved V genes explain less than half of this, and the remainder is unexplained. The sample table records roughly 700,000 clones; roughly 90% of these occur just once. The top ten clonotypes cover about 0.01% of the sample. The sample was also linked to a second study, of human thymus T cells. The second study reports: In Finland, the donors were immunologically healthy infants who were having open corrective cardiac surgery for congenital heart defects. Thymus tissue was collected as surgical resects that were removed during corrective cardiac surgery. V and J gene segment usage appeared biased in both thymic and peripheral blood repertoires. According to the related research, thymic TCR repertoires were highly overlapping among unrelated individuals. The study described the TCR alpha and beta repertoires in about eight infant thymus samples and a handful of matching peripheral blood samples. Donor ages ranged from about 6 to 250 days, and the cohort comprised five to seven male and two female infants. Thymocytes were mechanically released from the tissue and were stored as pellets of about 10-30 million cells at -70 degrees C. A QIAsymphony instrument was used to extract genomic DNA from frozen cell pellets. The immunoSEQ multiplex PCR assay was used to amplify the TCRB and TCRAD loci from a standardized amount of quality-controlled genomic DNA. Amplicons spanned the V(D)J region at a length sufficient to cover the CDR3 and identify V and J genes. Amplicon sequencing was performed on an Illumina platform through the commercial immunoSEQ service. Corrections for primer bias and sequencing errors followed previously described methods, while TCRAD and TCRB definitions were based on the IMGT database. Analysis of the repertoires was done with immunoSEQ Analyzer 3.0 and VDJTools and included basic statistics, V/J segment usage, diversity estimates, rarefaction and pairwise overlap. Diversity was estimated with Chao1, ChaoE, Efron-Thisted, Shannon and inverse Simpson indices, and also on datasets down-sampled to the smallest sample. For repertoire overlap, CDR3 nucleotide sequence, V gene and J gene had to match strictly, and clustering was done by Jaccard-based multidimensional scaling. Thymus samples yielded on average approximately 840,000 unique TCRB clonotypes, compared with roughly 80,000 from blood samples.

The clonotype comes from a boy younger than two with a congenital heart defect. Donor details come from another sample of the same person, matched by shared clones. This sequence uses TRBV9 and TRBJ2-1; the D gene remains uncertain. The specimen was thymocytes. The CDR3 in this case is CASSSWHEQFF. The DNA sequence is given as TGTGCCAGCTCTTCATGGCATGAGCAGTTCTTC.